What follows are 9 T cell receptor beta chains derived from one specimen sequenced in a study of PD-1 blockade in classical Hodgkin lymphoma. This table comes from immunoSEQ multiplex PCR, and its TCRdb copy is limited to in-frame clones, with some not included. Among about 14,000 clones listed, under 90% were seen once. Each patient's relapse followed autologous stem cell transplantation, and brentuximab vedotin exposure varied. The sequenced sample was peripheral blood mononuclear cells (PBMCs), obtained at baseline. These receptors were taken from a human donor with classical Hodgkin lymphoma.

This clone has a handful of counts. The J gene is TRBJ1-4, the V gene TRBV7-8, with a weak D call TRBD1 (5 bases). This CDR3 is 15 amino acids long. CDR1 and CDR2 (germline): SGHVS, FQNEAQ. V was clipped by 5 bases and J by 11 bases, with 21 bases between them. The CDR3 nucleotides are TGTGCCAGCAGCCTAGGGACGGAAAAGGGCCGGAAACTGTTTTTT. Amino acid sequence: CASSLGTEKGRKLFF. Together with reference TRBV7-8 and TRBJ1-4, the CDR3 gives the full variable domain: GAGVSQSPRYKVAKRGQDVALRCDPISGHVSLFWYQQALGQGPEFLTYFQNEAQLDKSGLPSDRFFAERPEGSVSTLKIQRTQQEDSAVYLCASSLGTEKGRKLFFGSGTQLSVL.

The chain employs TRBV4-3 and TRBJ2-1; TRBD1 matches at 7 bases. The CDR3 has 15 residues. V shed 4 bases and J 0 bases; nucleotides not matched to a gene: 3. Germline CDR1 and CDR2: LGHNA and YSLEER. The CDR3 sequence is CASSRDSSSYNEQFF. CDR3 coding DNA: TGCGCCAGCAGCCGGGACAGTAGCTCCTACAATGAGCAGTTCTTC.

The rearrangement links TRBV9 to TRBJ2-1; D may match TRBD1 or TRBD2 (6 bases each). The V and J ends lost 4 bases and 3 bases respectively, with 17 bases between them. The length of the CDR3 is 16 residues. CDR1 and CDR2 (germline): SGDLS, YYNGEE. CDR3 bases: TGTGCCAGCAGCTCCCGGGCGGGACAAGTCTACAATGAGCAGTTCTTC. Protein product: CASSSRAGQVYNEQFF.

This chain uses TRBV5-1 with TRBJ2-5; no firm D call. Judging by the DNA end, TRBJ2-7 fits better; the J call may be wrong. CDR3 length: 12 amino acids. From germline, CDR1 is SGHRS and CDR2 YFSETQ. CDR3: CASSSNFYEQYF. CDR3 DNA: TGCGCCAGCAGCTCCAATTTCTACGAGCAGTACTTC.

The genes are TRBV14 and TRBJ2-7; D remains ambiguous. Trimming cost V 1 base and J 3 bases, with 4 bases left between them. This CDR3 is built from 12 residues. Germline V gene data show CDR1 as SGHDN and CDR2 as FVKESK. The CDR3 coding sequence is TGTGCCAGCAGCCAAGGTGTCTACGAGCAGTACTTC. Translated, it gives CASSQGVYEQYF.

This chain joins TRBV19 and TRBJ2-5; 9 bases agree with TRBD2. The germline V gene encodes CDR1 LNHDA and CDR2 SQIVND (reference sequence). The length of the CDR3 is 14 residues. The V and J ends lost 5 bases and 2 bases, in that order; junction bases with no gene match: 3. The CDR3 DNA follows: TGTGCCAGTAGTGGGCTAGCGGGACAAGAGACCCAGTACTTC. Amino acid sequence: CASSGLAGQETQYF.

The rearrangement uses TRBV7-3 and TRBJ1-1; no clear D gene. CDR1 is SGHTA and CDR2 is FQGTGA in the germline V gene. The CDR3 has 12 amino acids. V lost 3 bases and J 1 base, leaving 3 bases between the germline ends. The CDR3 reads CASSFQNTEAFF. CDR3 bases: TGTGCCAGCAGCTTCCAGAACACTGAAGCTTTCTTT. The whole variable domain, remainder taken from reference TRBV7-3 and TRBJ1-1, is GAGVSQTPSNKVTEKGKYVELRCDPISGHTALYWYRQSLGQGPEFLIYFQGTGAADDSGLPNDRFFAVRPEGSVSTLKIQRTERGDSAVYLCASSFQNTEAFFGQGTRLTVV.

The chain joins TRBV19 to TRBJ2-6; D perhaps matches TRBD1 (5 bases). The CDR3 length is 15 residues. Trimming removed 7 bases at V and 0 bases at J, with 10 bases between. Germline V gives CDR1 LNHDA, CDR2 SQIVND (reference sequence). CDR3 bases: TGTGCCAGTATGGGGCACTTCTCTGGGGCCAACGTCCTGACTTTC. This gives the protein CASMGHFSGANVLTF.

The V gene is TRBV19, the J gene TRBJ2-5, with D uncertain. The CDR3 spans 15 residues. Per the germline V gene, CDR1 is LNHDA and CDR2 is SQIVND (reference sequence). Deletions cut 5 bases from V and 8 bases from J, with 21 bases between. CDR3 bases: TGTGCCAGTAGTGGGTCAGCAGGTCGCTCCAGTACCCAGTACTTC. It yields the protein CASSGSAGRSSTQYF.